This T cell receptor beta chain was recorded in a study of T-cell memory formation after mild COVID-19. At the level of the study: Each donor largely had its own TCR clusters.

This clonotype was seen a handful of times. TCRdb recomputed calls from the 5' RACE reads with MiXCR, one row per CDR3 protein. The sample yields around 370,000 distinct CDR3 sequences, around 21% seen once. Germline V gives CDR1 DFQATT, CDR2 SNEGSKA (reference sequence). The ends lost 0 bases at V and 2 bases at J; junction bases unmatched: 7. The CDR3 contains 15 residues. The source of this sequence is an adult woman who had mild COVID-19 (a few samples of this study predate the infection). Cell type and time point are not known. The source material was PBMCs or a T cell subset sorted from them (not recorded which). The chain is built from TRBV20-1 and TRBJ2-7; 7 bases are a match to TRBD2. The CDR3 nucleotides are TGCAGTGCTAGAGATTCGACTAGCAGCACCTACGAGCAGTACTTC. Translation gives CSARDSTSSTYEQYF.